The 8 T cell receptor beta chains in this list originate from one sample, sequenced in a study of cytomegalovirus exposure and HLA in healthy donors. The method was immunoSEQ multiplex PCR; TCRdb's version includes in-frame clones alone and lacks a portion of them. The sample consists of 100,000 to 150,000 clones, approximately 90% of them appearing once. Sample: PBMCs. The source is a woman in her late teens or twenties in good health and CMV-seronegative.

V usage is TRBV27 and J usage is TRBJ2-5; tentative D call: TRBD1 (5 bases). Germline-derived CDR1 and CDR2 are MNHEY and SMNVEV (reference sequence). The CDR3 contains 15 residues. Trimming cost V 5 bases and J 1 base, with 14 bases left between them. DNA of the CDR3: TGTGCCAGCAGTCCCAACCCAGGGTTCCAAGAGACCCAGTACTTC. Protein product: CASSPNPGFQETQYF.

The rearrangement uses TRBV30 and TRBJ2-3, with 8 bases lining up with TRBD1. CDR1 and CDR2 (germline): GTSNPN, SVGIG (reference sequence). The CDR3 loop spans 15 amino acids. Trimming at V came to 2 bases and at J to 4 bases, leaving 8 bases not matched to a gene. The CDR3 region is CAWSTGQGGPDTQYF. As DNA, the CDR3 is TGTGCCTGGAGTACCGGACAGGGAGGTCCAGATACGCAGTATTTT. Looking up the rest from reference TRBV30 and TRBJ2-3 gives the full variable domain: SQTIHQWPATLVQPVGSPLSLECTVEGTSNPNLYWYRQAAGRGLQLLFYSVGIGQISSEVPQNLSASRPQDRQFILSSKKLLLSDSGFYLCAWSTGQGGPDTQYFGPGTRLTVL.

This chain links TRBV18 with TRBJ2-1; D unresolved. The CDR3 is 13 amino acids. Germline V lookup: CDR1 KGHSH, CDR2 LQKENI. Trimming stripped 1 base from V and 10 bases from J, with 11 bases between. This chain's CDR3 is CASSPRAPREQFF. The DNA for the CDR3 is TGTGCCAGCTCACCACGGGCCCCTCGGGAGCAGTTCTTC.

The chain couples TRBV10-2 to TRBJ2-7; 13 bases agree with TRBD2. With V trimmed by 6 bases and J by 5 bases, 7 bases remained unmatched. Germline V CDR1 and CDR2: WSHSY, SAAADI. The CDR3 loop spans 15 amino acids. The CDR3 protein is CASRSLAGGPHEQYF. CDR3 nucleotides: TGCGCCAGCAGGTCACTAGCGGGAGGGCCCCACGAGCAGTACTTC.

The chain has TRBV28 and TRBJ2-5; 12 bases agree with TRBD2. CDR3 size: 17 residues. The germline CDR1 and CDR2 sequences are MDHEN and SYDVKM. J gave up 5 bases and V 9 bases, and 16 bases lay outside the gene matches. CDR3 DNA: TGTGCCAGTACTGGGACTCTAGCGGGAGGGCCCCGCGAGACCCAGTACTTC. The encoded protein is CASTGTLAGGPRETQYF.

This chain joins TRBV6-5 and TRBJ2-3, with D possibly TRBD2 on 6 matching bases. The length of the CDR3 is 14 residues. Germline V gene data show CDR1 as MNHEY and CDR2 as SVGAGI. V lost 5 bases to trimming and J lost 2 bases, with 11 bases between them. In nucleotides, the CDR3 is TGTGCCAGCAGTAACCGGGACTCCACAGATACGCAGTATTTT. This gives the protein CASSNRDSTDTQYF.

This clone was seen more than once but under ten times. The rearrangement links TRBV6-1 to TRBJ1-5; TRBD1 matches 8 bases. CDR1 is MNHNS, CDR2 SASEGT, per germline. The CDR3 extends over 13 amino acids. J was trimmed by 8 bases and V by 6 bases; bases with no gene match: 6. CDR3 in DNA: TGTGCCAGCAGCGGACAGGGCACGGAGCCCCAGCATTTT. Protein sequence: CASSGQGTEPQHF.

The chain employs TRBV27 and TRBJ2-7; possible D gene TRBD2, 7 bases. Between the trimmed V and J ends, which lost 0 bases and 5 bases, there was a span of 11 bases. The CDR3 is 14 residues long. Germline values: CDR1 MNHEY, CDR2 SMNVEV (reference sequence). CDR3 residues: CASSLSRGGDEQYF. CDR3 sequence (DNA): TGTGCCAGCAGTTTATCCAGGGGAGGGGACGAGCAGTACTTC.